The rows below give T cell receptor beta chains drawn from one sample of a study of shared clonotypes between healthy human individuals. Data came from immunoSEQ multiplex PCR; TCRdb stores just in-frame clones and leaves some out. The sample has roughly 1,800,000 clones, about 94% seen once. Material: naive CD8+ T cells sorted from blood. These receptors all stem from a man younger than 35 in good health. Both conserved end residues are part of each CDR3. Fields, in order: CDR3 length, clone size, D gene, J gene, V gene, CDR3 protein, CDR3 DNA. The D gene is left open where the match is weak. Clone size is given for some rows only: seen once, a few or many times, or a class if the clone is expanded.

length: 14; size: -; D: -; J: TRBJ2-5; V: TRBV5-4; CDR3: CASSFGSNRETQYF; DNA: TGTGCCAGCAGCTTCGGCTCAAACCGAGAGACCCAGTACTTC
length: 13; size: once; D: -; J: TRBJ2-7; V: TRBV19; CDR3: CASSISDSYEQYF; DNA: TGTGCCAGTAGTATTAGCGATAGCTACGAGCAGTACTTC
length: 15; size: -; D: -; J: TRBJ2-5; V: TRBV4-3; CDR3: CASSPVVRAGETQYF; DNA: TGCGCCAGCAGCCCGGTGGTGCGGGCAGGGGAGACCCAGTACTTC
length: 15; size: -; D: -; J: TRBJ2-5; V: TRBV10-3; CDR3: CAISEGSGGVETQYF; DNA: TGTGCCATCAGTGAGGGGTCAGGGGGGGTAGAGACCCAGTACTTC
length: 15; size: -; D: -; J: TRBJ2-1; V: TRBV4-3; CDR3: CASSQGTGTFNEQFF; DNA: TGCGCCAGCAGCCAAGGAACCGGGACGTTCAATGAGCAGTTCTTC
length: 14; size: -; D: TRBD1; J: TRBJ2-5; V: TRBV6-5; CDR3: CASSSTGGLETQYF; DNA: TGTGCCAGCAGTTCCACAGGGGGCCTCGAGACCCAGTACTTC
length: 15; size: -; D: -; J: TRBJ2-7; V: TRBV21-1; CDR3: CASFFGTSGTYEQYF; DNA: TGTGCCAGCTTCTTTGGAACTAGCGGTACCTACGAGCAGTACTTC
length: 15; size: -; D: -; J: TRBJ2-7; V: TRBV6-5; CDR3: CASRHSERPDYEQYF; DNA: TGTGCCAGCAGGCACTCCGAACGTCCAGACTACGAGCAGTACTTC
length: 13; size: -; D: -; J: TRBJ2-7; V: TRBV6-1; CDR3: CASSPSEAYEQYF; DNA: TGTGCCAGCAGTCCCAGTGAGGCCTACGAGCAGTACTTC
length: 15; size: -; D: TRBD1; J: TRBJ1-3; V: TRBV5-6; CDR3: CASSLLTGGENTIYF; DNA: TGTGCCAGCAGCTTGTTAACAGGGGGCGAGAACACCATATATTTT
length: 16; size: once; D: -; J: TRBJ2-1; V: TRBV7-9; CDR3: CASSLAGGLSYNEQFF; DNA: TGTGCCAGCAGCTTAGCGGGGGGCCTCTCCTACAATGAGCAGTTCTTC
length: 15; size: -; D: -; J: TRBJ1-1; V: TRBV4-3; CDR3: CASSQEPGEATEAFF; DNA: TGCGCCAGCAGCCAAGAGCCGGGGGAGGCCACTGAAGCTTTCTTT
length: 15; size: -; D: TRBD1; J: TRBJ1-1; V: TRBV5-6; CDR3: CASSLEGAGYTEAFF; DNA: TGTGCCAGCAGCTTGGAGGGGGCCGGGTACACTGAAGCTTTCTTT
length: 14; size: -; D: TRBD1; J: TRBJ2-7; V: TRBV6-1; CDR3: CASSDWTGDGEQYF; DNA: TGTGCCAGCAGTGACTGGACAGGGGACGGCGAGCAGTACTTC
length: 15; size: -; D: -; J: TRBJ2-3; V: TRBV27; CDR3: CASTARDTYTDTQYF; DNA: TGTGCCAGCACCGCTCGGGACACCTACACAGATACGCAGTATTTT
length: 15; size: -; D: TRBD1; J: TRBJ2-7; V: TRBV2; CDR3: CASSYQDRPVDEQYF; DNA: TGTGCCAGCAGTTATCAGGACAGGCCGGTTGACGAGCAGTACTTC
length: 15; size: -; D: -; J: TRBJ2-3; V: TRBV15; CDR3: CATSRGGDSTDTQYF; DNA: TGTGCCACCAGCAGAGGGGGAGATAGCACAGATACGCAGTATTTT
length: 14; size: -; D: TRBD1; J: TRBJ2-7; V: TRBV11-2; CDR3: CASSVWGQTYEQYF; DNA: TGTGCCAGCAGCGTATGGGGACAGACCTACGAGCAGTACTTC
length: 16; size: -; D: -; J: TRBJ1-1; V: TRBV27; CDR3: CASSLSGYTLDTEAFF; DNA: TGTGCCAGCAGTTTATCGGGGTACACCCTTGACACTGAAGCTTTCTTT
length: 13; size: -; D: -; J: TRBJ2-7; V: TRBV11-3; CDR3: CASSYTDGGMQYF; DNA: TGTGCCAGCAGCTACACGGACGGAGGAATGCAGTACTTC
length: 16; size: -; D: -; J: TRBJ1-1; V: TRBV7-2; CDR3: CASSQREGRGNTEAFF; DNA: TGTGCCAGCAGCCAACGTGAAGGGCGGGGAAACACTGAAGCTTTCTTT
length: 15; size: -; D: TRBD2; J: TRBJ2-3; V: TRBV6-4; CDR3: CASSDQAGVSDTQYF; DNA: TGTGCCAGCAGTGACCAAGCGGGGGTTTCAGATACGCAGTATTTT
length: 11; size: -; D: -; J: TRBJ2-2; V: TRBV5-6; CDR3: CASSLHGELFF; DNA: TGTGCCAGCAGCTTGCACGGGGAGCTGTTTTTT
length: 14; size: -; D: TRBD1; J: TRBJ2-5; V: TRBV11-2; CDR3: CASSAPDRDETQYF; DNA: TGTGCCAGCAGCGCCCCCGACAGGGACGAGACCCAGTACTTC
length: 16; size: -; D: -; J: TRBJ2-5; V: TRBV11-2; CDR3: CASSSALGRKQETQYF; DNA: TGTGCCAGCAGCTCAGCTTTGGGCCGGAAACAAGAGACCCAGTACTTC
length: 16; size: -; D: TRBD2; J: TRBJ2-7; V: TRBV9; CDR3: CASSVYGTSEAYEQYF; DNA: TGTGCCAGCAGCGTATACGGGACTAGCGAGGCCTACGAGCAGTACTTC
length: 15; size: once; D: -; J: TRBJ2-1; V: TRBV7-3; CDR3: CASSIGPASYNEQFF; DNA: TGTGCCAGCAGCATTGGACCAGCCTCCTACAATGAGCAGTTCTTC
length: 14; size: -; D: -; J: TRBJ1-2; V: TRBV5-4; CDR3: CASSPGSGVKGYTF; DNA: TGTGCCAGCAGCCCGGGCTCAGGCGTAAAGGGCTACACCTTC
length: 16; size: -; D: -; J: TRBJ2-1; V: TRBV11-2; CDR3: CASTKRGTNSYNEQFF; DNA: TGTGCCAGCACAAAAAGGGGCACAAACTCCTACAATGAGCAGTTCTTC
length: 23; size: -; D: TRBD2; J: TRBJ2-3; V: TRBV2; CDR3: CASSEDPHLITRLAGERTDTQYF; DNA: TGTGCCAGCAGTGAAGACCCCCACCTTATAACCAGACTAGCGGGGGAACGCACAGATACGCAGTATTTT
length: 15; size: -; D: TRBD2; J: TRBJ2-5; V: TRBV7-6; CDR3: CASRPGGGSEETQYF; DNA: TGTGCCAGCAGACCTGGGGGGGGGTCCGAAGAGACCCAGTACTTC
length: 13; size: -; D: -; J: TRBJ1-2; V: TRBV28; CDR3: CASSWEPSSGYTF; DNA: TGTGCCAGCAGTTGGGAGCCCTCCTCTGGCTACACCTTC
length: 15; size: -; D: -; J: TRBJ2-2; V: TRBV28; CDR3: CASSFSGSRAGELFF; DNA: TGTGCCAGCAGTTTTTCAGGGTCTAGGGCCGGGGAGCTGTTTTTT
length: 15; size: -; D: -; J: TRBJ2-7; V: TRBV6-5; CDR3: CASSYTEGGAYEQYF; DNA: TGTGCCAGCAGTTACACCGAAGGGGGTGCCTACGAGCAGTACTTC
length: 15; size: -; D: TRBD1; J: TRBJ2-7; V: TRBV13; CDR3: CASSSPTQGVDEQYF; DNA: TGTGCCAGCAGTTCACCTACCCAGGGGGTTGACGAGCAGTACTTC
length: 13; size: -; D: -; J: TRBJ2-3; V: TRBV6-1; CDR3: CASSEGSTDTQYF; DNA: TGTGCCAGCAGTGAAGGGAGCACAGATACGCAGTATTTT
length: 16; size: -; D: -; J: TRBJ2-3; V: TRBV5-4; CDR3: CASSLDVGWGTDTQYF; DNA: TGTGCCAGCAGCTTGGATGTGGGCTGGGGCACAGATACGCAGTATTTT
length: 14; size: -; D: -; J: TRBJ1-5; V: TRBV14; CDR3: CASSQGGSNQPQHF; DNA: TGTGCCAGCAGCCAGGGGGGGAGCAATCAGCCCCAGCATTTT
length: 14; size: once; D: TRBD1; J: TRBJ1-1; V: TRBV6-6; CDR3: CASSRDRAVTEAFF; DNA: TGTGCCAGCAGCCGAGACAGGGCCGTAACTGAAGCTTTCTTT
length: 12; size: -; D: -; J: TRBJ2-7; V: TRBV5-6; CDR3: CASSFVSYEQYF; DNA: TGTGCCAGCAGCTTTGTCTCCTACGAGCAGTACTTC
length: 14; size: -; D: TRBD1; J: TRBJ2-5; V: TRBV11-1; CDR3: CASSMDRGTETQYF; DNA: TGTGCCAGCAGCATGGACAGGGGGACGGAGACCCAGTACTTC
length: 16; size: -; D: -; J: TRBJ2-1; V: TRBV7-2; CDR3: CASSPRVTDSYNEQFF; DNA: TGTGCCAGCAGCCCCCGGGTGACCGACTCCTACAATGAGCAGTTCTTC
length: 13; size: -; D: TRBD1; J: TRBJ1-2; V: TRBV27; CDR3: CASSAQDREGYTF; DNA: TGTGCCAGCAGTGCCCAGGACAGGGAGGGCTACACCTTC
length: 14; size: -; D: -; J: TRBJ2-7; V: TRBV19; CDR3: CASSFAVGAYEQYF; DNA: TGTGCCAGTAGTTTCGCGGTTGGGGCTTACGAGCAGTACTTC
length: 16; size: -; D: -; J: TRBJ1-1; V: TRBV28; CDR3: CASSLSEGTDVTEAFF; DNA: TGTGCCAGCAGTTTGTCTGAGGGGACGGACGTTACTGAAGCTTTCTTT
length: 14; size: -; D: TRBD2; J: TRBJ2-7; V: TRBV29-1; CDR3: CSVVTSGDYVEQYF; DNA: TGCAGCGTTGTAACTAGCGGGGATTACGTAGAGCAGTACTTC
length: 14; size: -; D: TRBD1; J: TRBJ1-2; V: TRBV30; CDR3: CAWSPGQGASGYTF; DNA: TGTGCCTGGAGTCCGGGACAGGGGGCCTCTGGCTACACCTTC
length: 17; size: -; D: TRBD2; J: TRBJ2-7; V: TRBV14; CDR3: CASSQVQAGGSYYEQYF; DNA: TGTGCCAGCAGCCAAGTGCAAGCGGGAGGGTCTTACTACGAGCAGTACTTC
length: 14; size: -; D: -; J: TRBJ2-7; V: TRBV2; CDR3: CASSPVGQVYEQYF; DNA: TGTGCCAGCAGTCCCGTGGGGCAGGTTTACGAGCAGTACTTC